The rows below give T cell receptor beta chains drawn from one sample of a study of shared clonotypes between healthy human individuals. This table comes from immunoSEQ multiplex PCR, and its TCRdb copy is limited to in-frame clones, with some not included. The sample shows about 820,000 clones, 92% of them seen only once. Sequencing was performed on naive CD8+ T cells sorted from blood. These receptors were obtained from a man in his thirties or forties in good health. The CDR3 runs from the conserved cysteine through the conserved F or W. D genes are given only for firm matches. Some rows have no size entry. The others give once, few or many, or a class for an expanded clone.

>TRBV4-1|.|TRBJ2-4|.
CASSHPQGDIQYF
TGCGCCAGCAGCCACCCTCAAGGGGACATTCAGTACTTC
>TRBV28|TRBD1|TRBJ2-1|.
CASSLLTGQSSYNEQFF
TGTGCCAGCAGTTTATTGACGGGACAGAGCTCCTACAATGAGCAGTTCTTC
>TRBV7-9|.|TRBJ1-1|.
CASSLRPEAFF
TGTGCCAGCAGCCTTCGACCCGAAGCTTTCTTT
>TRBV9|.|TRBJ2-3|.
CASSAPTTDTQYF
TGTGCCAGCAGCGCCCCCACCACAGATACGCAGTATTTT
>TRBV27|.|TRBJ2-2|.
CASKGNTGELFF
TGTGCCAGCAAAGGTAACACCGGGGAGCTGTTTTTT
>TRBV4-3|TRBD2|TRBJ2-3|few
CASSSLAGDSLDTQYF
TGCGCCAGCAGCTCCTTAGCGGGAGACTCCCTAGATACGCAGTATTTT
>TRBV18|.|TRBJ2-5|.
CASSPPDRETQYF
TGTGCCAGCTCACCACCGGACAGAGAGACCCAGTACTTC
>TRBV5-1|.|TRBJ2-4|.
CASSLTGSNQNIQYF
TGCGCCAGCAGCTTGACAGGGTCTAACCAAAACATTCAGTACTTC
>TRBV28|.|TRBJ1-1|.
CASSLKWSGLQNTEAFF
TGTGCCAGCAGTTTGAAGTGGTCTGGACTTCAGAACACTGAAGCTTTCTTT
>TRBV7-8|.|TRBJ2-7|.
CASSLGPGESYEQYF
TGTGCCAGCAGCTTAGGCCCAGGGGAGTCCTACGAGCAGTACTTC
>TRBV27|.|TRBJ1-2|.
CASSPREEGSYGYTF
TGTGCCAGCAGTCCCCGAGAGGAGGGGAGTTATGGCTACACCTTC
>TRBV14|TRBD2|TRBJ2-7|once
CASSLSKLAGLSYEQYF
TGTGCCAGCAGCCTCTCCAAACTAGCGGGGCTCTCCTACGAGCAGTACTTC
>TRBV9|TRBD1|TRBJ2-1|.
CASSIIIIGQVPIHEQFF
TGTGCCAGCAGCATAATAATTATCGGACAGGTCCCCATCCATGAGCAGTTCTTC
>TRBV28|.|TRBJ1-2|.
CASSAPPGPGYTF
TGTGCCAGCAGTGCCCCCCCAGGGCCTGGCTACACCTTC
>TRBV29-1|TRBD1|TRBJ2-5|.
CSVGAETGANWEQETQYF
TGCAGCGTTGGTGCTGAAACAGGGGCCAATTGGGAACAAGAGACCCAGTACTTC
>TRBV28|TRBD2|TRBJ2-3|.
CASRLAGAPLTDTQYF
TGTGCCAGCAGACTAGCGGGAGCCCCCTTGACAGATACGCAGTATTTT
>TRBV30|.|TRBJ1-1|.
CAWIARDSTEAFF
TGTGCCTGGATAGCACGGGATAGCACTGAAGCTTTCTTT
>TRBV11-2|.|TRBJ1-2|.
CASSSPPGDSNYGYTF
TGTGCCAGCAGCTCCCCCCCCGGGGATTCTAACTATGGCTACACCTTC
>TRBV7-9|.|TRBJ1-1|.
CASSLDQGGTEAFF
TGTGCCAGCAGCTTAGACCAGGGAGGCACTGAAGCTTTCTTT
>TRBV28|TRBD1|TRBJ2-1|.
CASSMRQGAHNEQFF
TGTGCCAGCAGTATGCGACAGGGGGCCCACAATGAGCAGTTCTTC
>TRBV6-5|.|TRBJ2-3|.
CASSTPRGDTQYF
TGTGCCAGCAGTACCCCTAGGGGGGATACGCAGTATTTT
>TRBV6-9|TRBD2|TRBJ2-3|many
CARWSLAGPADTQYF
TGTGCCAGATGGAGTTTAGCGGGCCCCGCAGATACGCAGTATTTT
>TRBV28|.|TRBJ2-2|.
CASSFPITGGAGELFF
TGTGCCAGCAGTTTTCCCATCACCGGGGGTGCCGGGGAGCTGTTTTTT
>TRBV5-1|.|TRBJ2-7|.
CASSLEVSSYEQYF
TGCGCCAGCAGCTTGGAGGTCTCCTCCTACGAGCAGTACTTC
>TRBV27|TRBD1|TRBJ2-3|.
CASSSGQGTDTQYF
TGTGCCAGCAGTTCGGGACAGGGGACAGATACGCAGTATTTT
>TRBV25-1|.|TRBJ2-5|.
CASEWETQYF
TGTGCCAGCGAGTGGGAGACCCAGTACTTC
>TRBV7-9|.|TRBJ2-7|.
CASSDWGKSYEQYF
TGTGCCAGCAGCGATTGGGGAAAGTCCTACGAGCAGTACTTC
>TRBV27|.|TRBJ2-1|.
CASSLEGANFEQFF
TGTGCCAGCAGTTTAGAAGGGGCAAATTTTGAGCAGTTCTTC
>TRBV29-1|.|TRBJ1-1|.
CSGRGTNTEAFF
TGCAGCGGACGGGGAACGAACACTGAAGCTTTCTTT
>TRBV7-9|.|TRBJ2-1|.
CASSLARGLKSYNEQFF
TGTGCCAGCAGCTTAGCCCGGGGGCTAAAATCTTACAATGAGCAGTTCTTC
>TRBV2|TRBD2|TRBJ2-1|.
CGGQGPLSASGTTYNEQFF
TGTGGCGGGCAGGGCCCTTTGTCGGCTAGCGGGACAACCTACAATGAGCAGTTCTTC
>TRBV25-1|.|TRBJ1-5|.
CASSETGEGNQPQHF
TGTGCCAGCAGTGAGACGGGGGAAGGCAATCAGCCCCAGCATTTT
>TRBV7-2|.|TRBJ1-1|.
CASSLSAREAFF
TGTGCCAGCAGCTTATCTGCCAGGGAAGCTTTCTTT
>TRBV5-4|.|TRBJ1-2|.
CASRAQGSNYGYTF
TGTGCCAGCAGAGCTCAGGGATCTAACTATGGCTACACCTTC
>TRBV5-4|.|TRBJ2-7|.
CASSLHAGSSYEQYF
TGTGCCAGCAGCTTACACGCAGGGAGCTCCTACGAGCAGTACTTC
>TRBV27|TRBD1|TRBJ2-7|few
CASSLGDSNYEQYF
TGTGCCAGCAGTCTCGGGGACAGCAACTACGAGCAGTACTTC
>TRBV7-9|.|TRBJ1-1|.
CASSFSTEAFF
TGTGCCAGCAGCTTTTCAACAGAAGCTTTCTTT
>TRBV27|TRBD1|TRBJ2-2|.
CASSPAGGTGELFF
TGTGCCAGCAGTCCCGCAGGGGGCACCGGGGAGCTGTTTTTT
>TRBV4-3|.|TRBJ2-3|.
CASSQDTLRSTDTQYF
TGCGCCAGCAGCCAAGATACTCTAAGAAGCACAGATACGCAGTATTTT
>TRBV5-1|.|TRBJ2-3|.
CASSLLGLGTTSTDTQYF
TGCGCCAGCAGCTTGCTGGGACTGGGGACGACTAGCACAGATACGCAGTATTTT
>TRBV11-2|.|TRBJ1-2|.
CASSQRASGAGYTF
TGTGCCAGCAGTCAGAGGGCCTCGGGGGCTGGCTACACCTTC
>TRBV4-2|TRBD1|TRBJ1-5|.
CASSQATGQVIQPQHF
TGTGCCAGCAGCCAAGCAACGGGACAGGTCATTCAGCCCCAGCATTTT
>TRBV25-1|.|TRBJ2-7|.
CASSVGGEQYF
TGTGCCAGCAGTGTTGGGGGGGAGCAGTACTTC
>TRBV5-6|TRBD2|TRBJ2-1|.
CASSPSRPGLAGDEQFF
TGTGCCAGCAGCCCGAGCCGTCCGGGACTAGCGGGAGATGAGCAGTTCTTC
>TRBV7-9|.|TRBJ2-1|.
CASSSRDSNEQFF
TGTGCCAGCAGCTCACGGGACTCCAATGAGCAGTTCTTC
>TRBV11-2|.|TRBJ1-1|.
CASSLSPRPYTEAFF
TGTGCCAGCAGCTTAAGTCCCAGGCCGTACACTGAAGCTTTCTTT
>TRBV7-8|.|TRBJ2-5|.
CASSLTQEPQYF
TGTGCCAGCAGCTTAACTCAGGAGCCCCAGTACTTC
>TRBV28|.|TRBJ2-7|few
CASSLGTPVEQYF
TGTGCCAGCAGTTTAGGGACACCGGTGGAGCAGTACTTC
>TRBV27|TRBD1|TRBJ1-2|.
CASREGAYGYTF
TGTGCCAGCAGGGAGGGGGCCTATGGCTACACCTTC
>TRBV11-2|.|TRBJ2-7|.
CASSLDSLDATIEQYF
TGTGCCAGCAGCTTAGATAGTCTAGATGCCACCATCGAGCAGTACTTC
>TRBV28|.|TRBJ2-1|.
CASSQPRRGRRAYNEQFF
TGTGCCAGCAGTCAGCCGCGACGGGGACGAAGGGCCTACAATGAGCAGTTCTTC